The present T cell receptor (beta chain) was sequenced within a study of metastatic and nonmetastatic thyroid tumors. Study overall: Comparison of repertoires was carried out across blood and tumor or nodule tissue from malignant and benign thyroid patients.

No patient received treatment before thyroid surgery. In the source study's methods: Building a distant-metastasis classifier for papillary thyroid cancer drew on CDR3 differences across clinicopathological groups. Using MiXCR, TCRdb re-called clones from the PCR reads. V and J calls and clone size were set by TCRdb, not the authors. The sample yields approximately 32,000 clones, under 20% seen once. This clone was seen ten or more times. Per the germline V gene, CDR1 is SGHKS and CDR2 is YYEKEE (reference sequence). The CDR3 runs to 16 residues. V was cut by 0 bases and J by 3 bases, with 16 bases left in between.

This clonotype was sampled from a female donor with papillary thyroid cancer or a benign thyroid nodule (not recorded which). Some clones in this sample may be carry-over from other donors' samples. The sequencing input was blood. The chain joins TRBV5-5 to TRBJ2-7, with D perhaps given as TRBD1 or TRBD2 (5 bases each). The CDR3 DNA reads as TGTGCCAGCAGCTTGGGGTATGGGGGAGAGCTCTACGAGCAGTACTTC. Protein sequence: CASSLGYGGELYEQYF.